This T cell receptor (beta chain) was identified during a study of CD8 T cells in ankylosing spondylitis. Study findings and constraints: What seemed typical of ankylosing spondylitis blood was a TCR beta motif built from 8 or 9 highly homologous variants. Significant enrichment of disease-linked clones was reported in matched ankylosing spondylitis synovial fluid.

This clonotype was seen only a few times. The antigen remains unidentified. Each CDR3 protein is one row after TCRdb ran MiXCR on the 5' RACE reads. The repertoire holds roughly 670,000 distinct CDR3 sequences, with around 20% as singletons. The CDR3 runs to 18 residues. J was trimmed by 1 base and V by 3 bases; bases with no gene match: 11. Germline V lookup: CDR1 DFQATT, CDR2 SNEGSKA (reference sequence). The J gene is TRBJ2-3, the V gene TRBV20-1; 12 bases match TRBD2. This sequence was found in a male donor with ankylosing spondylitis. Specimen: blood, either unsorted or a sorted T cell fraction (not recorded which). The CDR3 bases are TGCAGTGCTAGCTTTGTGACTAGCGGGGGCCTTCGCACAGATACGCAGTATTTT. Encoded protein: CSASFVTSGGLRTDTQYF.